This TCR beta chain derives from a study of molecular identifiers for immune sequencing clone quantification. This clonotype has more than one count but fewer than ten. As yet, its antigen is unknown. V shed 11 bases and J shed 5 bases, with 15 bases lying between them. The CDR3 spans 12 residues. Overall study results and limits: Because of identical TCR molecules sharing a barcode, sizes of highly expanded clones could be underestimated.

TCRdb redid the calling of the PCR reads with MiXCR, one entry per CDR3 protein. This table holds some 580,000 distinct CDR3 sequences, 25% found once. The chain couples TRBV12-3 or TRBV12-4 to TRBJ1-1; D possibly corresponds to TRBD1 (5 bases). Material for sequencing was naive CD8+ T cells from blood, with Jurkat cell RNA spiked in. This sample's subset: FACS-sorted CD8+CD4-CCR7+CD45RA+ naive T cells. This receptor was identified in a human donor in good health. Some libraries in this study had Jurkat cell RNA spiked in. The chain's CDR3 is CAQGRGGTEAFF. For the CDR3, the DNA is TGTGCCCAAGGGAGGGGAGGAACTGAAGCTTTCTTT.